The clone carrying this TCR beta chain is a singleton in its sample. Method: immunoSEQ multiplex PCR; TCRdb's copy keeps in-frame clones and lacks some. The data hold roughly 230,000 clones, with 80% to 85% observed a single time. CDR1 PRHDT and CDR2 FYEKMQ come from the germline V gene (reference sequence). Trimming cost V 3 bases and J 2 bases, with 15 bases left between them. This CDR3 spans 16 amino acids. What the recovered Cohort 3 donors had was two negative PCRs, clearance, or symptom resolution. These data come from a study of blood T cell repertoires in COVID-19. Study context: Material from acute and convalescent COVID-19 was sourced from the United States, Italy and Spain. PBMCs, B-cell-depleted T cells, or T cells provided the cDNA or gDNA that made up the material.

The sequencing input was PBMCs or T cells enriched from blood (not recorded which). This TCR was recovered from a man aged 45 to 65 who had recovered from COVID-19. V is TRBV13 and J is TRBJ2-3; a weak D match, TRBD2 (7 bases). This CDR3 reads CASSFPGAGATDTQYF. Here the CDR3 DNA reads TGTGCCAGCAGCTTTCCAGGGGCGGGGGCCACAGATACGCAGTATTTT.